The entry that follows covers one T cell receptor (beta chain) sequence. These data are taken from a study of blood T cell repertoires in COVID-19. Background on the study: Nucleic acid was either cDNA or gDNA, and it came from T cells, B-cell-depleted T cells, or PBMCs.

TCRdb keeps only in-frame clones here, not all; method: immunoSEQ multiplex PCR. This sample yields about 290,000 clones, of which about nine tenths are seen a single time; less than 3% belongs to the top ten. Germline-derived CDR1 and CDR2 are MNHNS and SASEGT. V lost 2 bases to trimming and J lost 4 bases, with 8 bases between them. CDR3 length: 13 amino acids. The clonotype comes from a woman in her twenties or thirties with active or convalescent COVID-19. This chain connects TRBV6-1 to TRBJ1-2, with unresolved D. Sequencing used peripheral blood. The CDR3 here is CASSEYSSYGYTF. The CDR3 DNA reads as TGTGCCAGCAGTGAATACAGCAGCTATGGCTACACCTTC.